The rows below give T cell receptor beta chains drawn from one sample of a study of blood T cell repertoires in COVID-19. Data came from immunoSEQ multiplex PCR; TCRdb stores just in-frame clones and leaves some out. The sample lists 200,000 to 300,000 clones; 84% were seen once. The sample was peripheral blood. The receptors originated from a man in his fifties or sixties with acute or convalescent COVID-19. Both conserved end residues are part of each CDR3.

cdr3_aa j_call v_call
CATTGTLNTGELFF TRBJ2-2 TRBV5-1
CASSITGRDEQYF TRBJ2-7 TRBV7-3
CASSQWGGSEAFF TRBJ1-1 TRBV3-1/TRBV3-2
CATSELGAETQYF TRBJ2-5 TRBV24-1
CASSYRLLLKGTDTQYF TRBJ2-3 TRBV6-2/TRBV6-3
CASSVVAGDFNEQFF TRBJ2-1 TRBV9
CASSLRSAGTGPTGELFF TRBJ2-2 TRBV5-1
CSVGNRATNEKLFF TRBJ1-4 TRBV29-1
CATSRSGDEQFF TRBJ2-1 TRBV24-1
CASRPGTDYTGELFF TRBJ2-2 TRBV5-1
CASSQSGYSGGYEQYF TRBJ2-7 TRBV16
CASSQRVAGGFDEQFF TRBJ2-1 TRBV2
CASSYFATGTYGYTF TRBJ1-2 TRBV6-5
CAISESGGRGSYEQYF TRBJ2-7 TRBV10-3
CASRVESSGANVLTF TRBJ2-6 TRBV6-5
CASSWQGQLQETQYF TRBJ2-5 TRBV5-1
CASSLVRRDDFGYTF TRBJ1-2 TRBV11-2
CASSPIVTSGRYQETQYF TRBJ2-5 TRBV7-2
CASSPGGVAYEQYF TRBJ2-7 TRBV6-5
CASSVDRGLEKLFF TRBJ1-4 TRBV9
CASSRGLATYNEQFF TRBJ2-1 TRBV5-8
CASSQDRDSLYEQYF TRBJ2-7 TRBV4-3
CASSVTVAGDEAGELFF TRBJ2-2 TRBV9
CASSLAHSGGYTF TRBJ1-2 TRBV27
CASSQDYQGNYGYTF TRBJ1-2 TRBV4-3
CASSLGGSGRQAEQYF TRBJ2-7 TRBV7-8
CASSSTPTASTGELFF TRBJ2-2 TRBV18
CASSQEGVMGLNTEAFF TRBJ1-1 TRBV4-1
CAISELTGDGYTF TRBJ1-2 TRBV10-3
CATSEGGLVDEQFF TRBJ2-1 TRBV24-1
CASSMGQTLISGNTIYF TRBJ1-3 TRBV19
CASSLVNRASTDTQYF TRBJ2-3 TRBV11-2
CASSQLRYTEAFF TRBJ1-1 TRBV27
CASSQDRHGTQYF TRBJ2-3 TRBV3-1/TRBV3-2
CASSPGGVGTEAFF TRBJ1-1 TRBV28
CAWSGQGETYTF TRBJ1-2 TRBV30
CASKTSGVYNEQFF TRBJ2-1 TRBV7-2
CASSLAVAWVYQETQYF TRBJ2-5 TRBV7-2
CASSSAPTVPGYTF TRBJ1-2 TRBV5-5
CAWSGTSSDTQYF TRBJ2-3 TRBV30
CASSLGTVYNEQFF TRBJ2-1 TRBV11-2
CAWAGGRGVETKNIQYF TRBJ2-4 TRBV30
CASGSPDRAFTDTQYF TRBJ2-3 TRBV12-5
CASETSLTRSGDNEQFF TRBJ2-1 TRBV28
CASSPGITGSGNTIYF TRBJ1-3 TRBV18
CASSPRGRGETQYF TRBJ2-5 TRBV7-9
CASSVNTGTEAFF TRBJ1-1 TRBV7-9